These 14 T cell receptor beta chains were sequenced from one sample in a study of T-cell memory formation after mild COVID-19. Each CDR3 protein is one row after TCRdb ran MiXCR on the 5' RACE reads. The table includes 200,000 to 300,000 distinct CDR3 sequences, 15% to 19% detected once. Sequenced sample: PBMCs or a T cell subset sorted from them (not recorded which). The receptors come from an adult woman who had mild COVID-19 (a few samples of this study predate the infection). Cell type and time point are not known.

The DNA of the CDR3 is TGTGCCAGCAGTTTATGGCGGGGACAGGGCCCTCGGGGCTACACCTTC. Its protein is CASSLWRGQGPRGYTF. V is TRBV27 and J is TRBJ1-2, with 9 bases identical to TRBD1. Trimming cost V 1 base and J 8 bases; bases outside gene matches: 11. This CDR3 is 16 amino acids long. Germline-derived CDR1 and CDR2 are MNHEY and SMNVEV (reference sequence).

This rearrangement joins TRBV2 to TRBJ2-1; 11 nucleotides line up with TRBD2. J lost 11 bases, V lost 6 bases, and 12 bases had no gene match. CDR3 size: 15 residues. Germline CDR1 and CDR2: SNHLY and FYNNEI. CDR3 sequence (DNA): TGTGCCAGCAGCTTGACTAGCGGGGAGTTCGCGCAGCAGTTCTTC. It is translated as CASSLTSGEFAQQFF.

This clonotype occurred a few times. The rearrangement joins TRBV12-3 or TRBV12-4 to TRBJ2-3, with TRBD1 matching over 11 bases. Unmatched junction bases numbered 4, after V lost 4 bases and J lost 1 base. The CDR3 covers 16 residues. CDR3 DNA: TGTGCCAGCAGTTACTGGACAGGGGGCGGCACAGATACGCAGTATTTT. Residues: CASSYWTGGGTDTQYF.

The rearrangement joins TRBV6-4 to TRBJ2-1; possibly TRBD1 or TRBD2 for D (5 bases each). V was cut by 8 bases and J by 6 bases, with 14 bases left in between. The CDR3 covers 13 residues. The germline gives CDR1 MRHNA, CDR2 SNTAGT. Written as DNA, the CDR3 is TGTGCCAGCGGGACGGAATATGGCAATGAGCAGTTCTTC. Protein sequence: CASGTEYGNEQFF.

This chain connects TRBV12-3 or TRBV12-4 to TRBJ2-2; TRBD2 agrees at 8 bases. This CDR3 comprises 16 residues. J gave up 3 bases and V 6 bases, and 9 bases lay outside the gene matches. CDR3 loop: CASSNVAGGYTGELFF. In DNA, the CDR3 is TGTGCCAGCAGCAATGTGGCGGGAGGCTACACCGGGGAGCTGTTTTTT.

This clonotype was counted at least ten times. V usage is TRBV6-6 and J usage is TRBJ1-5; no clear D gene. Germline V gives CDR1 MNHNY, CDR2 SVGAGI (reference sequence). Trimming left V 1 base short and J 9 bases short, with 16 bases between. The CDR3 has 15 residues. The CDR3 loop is CASSYYQIGRGPQHF. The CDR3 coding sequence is TGTGCCAGCAGTTACTACCAGATCGGGCGGGGGCCCCAGCATTTT.

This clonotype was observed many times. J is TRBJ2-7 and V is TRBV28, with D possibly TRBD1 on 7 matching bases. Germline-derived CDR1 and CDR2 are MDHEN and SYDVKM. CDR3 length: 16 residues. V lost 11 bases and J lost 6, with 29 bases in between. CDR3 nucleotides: TGTGCCTCTGCAGGCTCGACAGGGCGTACCGGGGGCGAGCAGTACTTC. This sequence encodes CASAGSTGRTGGEQYF.

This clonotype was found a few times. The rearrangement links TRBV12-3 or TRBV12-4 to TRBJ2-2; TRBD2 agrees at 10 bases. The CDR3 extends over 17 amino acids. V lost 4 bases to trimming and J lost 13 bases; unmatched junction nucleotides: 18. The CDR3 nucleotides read TGTGCCAGCAGTTCCGAAATGGCGGCTAGCGGGAGTCTGTCGCTGTTTTTT. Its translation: CASSSEMAASGSLSLFF.

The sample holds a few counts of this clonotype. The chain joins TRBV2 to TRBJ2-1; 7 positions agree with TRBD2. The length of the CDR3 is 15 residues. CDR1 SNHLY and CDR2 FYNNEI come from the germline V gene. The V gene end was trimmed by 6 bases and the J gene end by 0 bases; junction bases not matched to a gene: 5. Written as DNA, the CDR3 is TGTGCCAGCAGCCCCCGGGACTACTCCTACAATGAGCAGTTCTTC. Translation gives CASSPRDYSYNEQFF.

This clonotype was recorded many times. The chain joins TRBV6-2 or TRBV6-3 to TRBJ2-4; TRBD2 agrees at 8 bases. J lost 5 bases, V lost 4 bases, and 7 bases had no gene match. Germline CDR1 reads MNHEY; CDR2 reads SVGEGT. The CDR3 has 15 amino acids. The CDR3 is CASSSPSGSQNIQYF. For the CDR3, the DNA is TGTGCCAGCAGTTCCCCCAGCGGGAGTCAAAACATTCAGTACTTC.

CDR3 region: CASLQVDNSPLHF. The CDR3 bases are TGTGCCAGCCTGCAGGTAGATAATTCACCCCTCCACTTT. The chain carries TRBV6-1 and TRBJ1-6; D gene unclear. Trimming shortened V by 8 bases and J by 5 bases, and 10 bases separated the two germline ends. Germline loops: CDR1 MNHNS, CDR2 SASEGT. This CDR3 comprises 13 residues.

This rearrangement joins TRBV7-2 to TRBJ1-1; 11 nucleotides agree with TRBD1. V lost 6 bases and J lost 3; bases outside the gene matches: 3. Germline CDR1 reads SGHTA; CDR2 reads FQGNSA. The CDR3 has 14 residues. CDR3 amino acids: CASRGQGAYTEAFF. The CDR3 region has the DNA TGTGCCAGCAGAGGACAGGGGGCTTACACTGAAGCTTTCTTT.

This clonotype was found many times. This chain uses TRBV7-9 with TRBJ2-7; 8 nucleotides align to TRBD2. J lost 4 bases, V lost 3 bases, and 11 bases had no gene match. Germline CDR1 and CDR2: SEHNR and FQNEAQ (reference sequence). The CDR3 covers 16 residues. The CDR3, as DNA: TGTGCCAGCAGCTTGGCTCTAGCGGGCATTCAGTACGAGCAGTACTTC. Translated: CASSLALAGIQYEQYF.

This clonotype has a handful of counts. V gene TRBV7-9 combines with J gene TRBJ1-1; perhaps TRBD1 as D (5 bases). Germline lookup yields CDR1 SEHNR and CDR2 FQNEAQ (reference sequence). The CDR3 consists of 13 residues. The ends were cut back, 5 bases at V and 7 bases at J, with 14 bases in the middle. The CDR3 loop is CASSTYWGIEAFF. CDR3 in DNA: TGTGCCAGCAGCACTTATTGGGGGATTGAAGCTTTCTTT.